These T cell receptor beta chains were read from a single sample in a study of cytomegalovirus exposure and HLA in healthy donors. Produced via immunoSEQ multiplex PCR; TCRdb's table is partial and in-frame only. The sample contains around 130,000 clones, roughly three quarters of which appear only once. Sequences were obtained from PBMCs. The receptors come from a young man in good health and CMV-seronegative. Each CDR3 is given with its conserved first and last residue. D genes are given only for firm matches. Some rows mark clone size as missing; the rest say once, few, many or name a class of expanded clone.

abundance	d_gene	v_gene	j_gene	CDR3nt	CDR3aa
NA	TRBD2	TRBV30	TRBJ2-7	TGTGCCTGGACTAGCGGGAGCTACGAGCAGTACTTC	CAWTSGSYEQYF
NA	TRBD2	TRBV28	TRBJ2-3	TGTGCCAGCAGAACCCAAAGACTAGCGGTCACAGATACGCAGTATTTT	CASRTQRLAVTDTQYF
NA	TRBD2	TRBV6-1	TRBJ2-2	TGTGCCAGCAGTGAAGCGCTTCTCGGGAGGCTAACCGGGGAGCTGTTTTTT	CASSEALLGRLTGELFF
NA	NA	TRBV7-9	TRBJ2-3	TGTGCCAGCAGCTTAGAGGGGCTACTAAGAGATACGCAGTATTTT	CASSLEGLLRDTQYF
NA	TRBD1	TRBV30	TRBJ1-5	TGTGCCTGGAGTGGGGGACAGGGAAATCAGCCCCAGCATTTT	CAWSGGQGNQPQHF
few	TRBD2	TRBV9	TRBJ2-1	TGTGCCAGCACCCTAATAGCGGGAGCGTCCTACAATGAGCAGTTCTTC	CASTLIAGASYNEQFF
NA	NA	TRBV7-8	TRBJ1-3	TGTGCCAGCAGCTTCCGGGGCTTCGGCAGGGGAGTTGGTGGAAACACCATATATTTT	CASSFRGFGRGVGGNTIYF
few	NA	TRBV30	TRBJ2-7	TGTGCCTGGAGTGTATTCGGCTACGAGCAGTACTTC	CAWSVFGYEQYF
NA	NA	TRBV9	TRBJ1-5	TGTGCCAGCAGCCTCACGGACAGTAATCAGCCCCAGCATTTT	CASSLTDSNQPQHF
NA	TRBD1	TRBV7-2	TRBJ1-1	TGTGCCAGCAGCTTTCAGGACAGGAGGGCCGCTTTCTTT	CASSFQDRRAAFF
once	NA	TRBV6-5	TRBJ2-4	TGTGCCAGCAGTAAGACTAAGAGGGTGCTAAGCATTCAGTACTTC	CASSKTKRVLSIQYF
NA	TRBD1	TRBV7-9	TRBJ2-1	TGTGCCAGCAGCTTAGCTGGGCAGGGGGTGAATGAGCAGTTCTTC	CASSLAGQGVNEQFF
NA	TRBD2	TRBV7-8	TRBJ2-3	TGTGCCAGCAGCCCGGGACTAGTAGGAGATACGCAGTATTTT	CASSPGLVGDTQYF
once	TRBD2	TRBV5-6	TRBJ2-1	TGTGCCAGCAGTTCGCCGCGGGCTAGCGGGACTTACAATGAGCAGTTCTTC	CASSSPRASGTYNEQFF
NA	NA	TRBV19	TRBJ2-1	TGTGCCAGTAGTATTCTTGGCAGGGGCTCCTACAATGAGCAGTTCTTC	CASSILGRGSYNEQFF
NA	TRBD1	TRBV5-1	TRBJ2-3	TGCGCCAGCAGCCCGGGACAGGGGCCCCCAGATACGCAGTATTTT	CASSPGQGPPDTQYF